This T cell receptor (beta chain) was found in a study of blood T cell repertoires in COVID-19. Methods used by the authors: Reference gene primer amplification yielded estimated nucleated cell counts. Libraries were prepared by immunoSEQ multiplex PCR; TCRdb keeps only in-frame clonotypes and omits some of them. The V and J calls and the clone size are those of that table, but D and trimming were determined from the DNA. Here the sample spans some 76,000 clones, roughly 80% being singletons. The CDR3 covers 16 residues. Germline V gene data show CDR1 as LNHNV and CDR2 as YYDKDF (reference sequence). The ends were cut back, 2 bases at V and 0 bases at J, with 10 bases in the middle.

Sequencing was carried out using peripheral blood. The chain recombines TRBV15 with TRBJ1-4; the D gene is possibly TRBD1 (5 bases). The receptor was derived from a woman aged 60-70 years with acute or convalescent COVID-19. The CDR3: CATSRFKGATNEKLFF. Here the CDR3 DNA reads TGTGCCACCAGCAGATTTAAAGGGGCAACTAATGAAAAACTGTTTTTT.